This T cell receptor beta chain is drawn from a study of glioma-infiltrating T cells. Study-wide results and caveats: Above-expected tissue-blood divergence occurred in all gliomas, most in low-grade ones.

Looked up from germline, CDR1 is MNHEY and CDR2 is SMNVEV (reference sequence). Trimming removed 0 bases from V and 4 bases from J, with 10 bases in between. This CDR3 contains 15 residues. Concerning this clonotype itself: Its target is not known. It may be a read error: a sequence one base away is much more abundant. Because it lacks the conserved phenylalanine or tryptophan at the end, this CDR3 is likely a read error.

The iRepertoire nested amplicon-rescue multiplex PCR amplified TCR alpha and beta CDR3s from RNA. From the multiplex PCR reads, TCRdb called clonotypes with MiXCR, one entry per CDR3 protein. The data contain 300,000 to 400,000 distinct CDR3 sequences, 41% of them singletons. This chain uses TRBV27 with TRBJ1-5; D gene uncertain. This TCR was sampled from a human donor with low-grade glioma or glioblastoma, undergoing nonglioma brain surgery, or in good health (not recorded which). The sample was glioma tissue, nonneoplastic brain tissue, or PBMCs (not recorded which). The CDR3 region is CASSLSITGNQPQHS. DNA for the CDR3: TGTGCCAGCAGTTTATCGATAACTGGGAATCAGCCCCAGCATTCT.